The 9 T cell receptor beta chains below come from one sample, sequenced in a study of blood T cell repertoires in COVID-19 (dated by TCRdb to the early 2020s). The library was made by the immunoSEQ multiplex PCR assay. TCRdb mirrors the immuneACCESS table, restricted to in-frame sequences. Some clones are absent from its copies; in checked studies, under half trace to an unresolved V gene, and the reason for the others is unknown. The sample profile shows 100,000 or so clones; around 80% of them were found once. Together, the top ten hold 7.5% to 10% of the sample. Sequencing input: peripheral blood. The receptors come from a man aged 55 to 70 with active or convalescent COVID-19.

The DNA for the CDR3 is TGTGCCAGCAGCCCGACTAGCGGGGACTATACGCAGTATTTT. Residues: CASSPTSGDYTQYF. The gene calls are TRBV3-1 (or the pseudogene TRBV3-2) and TRBJ2-3; 11 nucleotides match TRBD2. The J segment lost 7 bases and the V segment lost 4 bases, leaving 4 bases of the junction unmatched. Germline V gives CDR1 LGHDT, CDR2 YNNKEL (reference sequence). The length of the CDR3 is 14 residues.

CDR3 residues: CASSPKGAGTEAFF. The CDR3 region has the DNA TGTGCCAGCTCACCAAAGGGGGCCGGGACTGAAGCTTTCTTT. J is TRBJ1-1 and V is TRBV18; 7 positions agree with TRBD1. Germline V gene data show CDR1 as KGHSH and CDR2 as LQKENI. This CDR3 has 14 amino acids. The ends lost 2 bases at V and 5 bases at J; junction bases unmatched: 5.

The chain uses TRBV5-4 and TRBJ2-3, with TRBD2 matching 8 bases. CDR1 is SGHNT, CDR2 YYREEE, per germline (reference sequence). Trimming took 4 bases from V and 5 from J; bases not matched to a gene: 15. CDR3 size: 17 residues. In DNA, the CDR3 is TGTGCCAGCAGCCCCCCAACCGGGGCGGGAGGAAGAGATACGCAGTATTTT. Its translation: CASSPPTGAGGRDTQYF.

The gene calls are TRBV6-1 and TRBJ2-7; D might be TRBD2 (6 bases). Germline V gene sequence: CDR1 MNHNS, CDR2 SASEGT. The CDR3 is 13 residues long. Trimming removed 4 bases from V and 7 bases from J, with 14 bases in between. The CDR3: CASSAAAGWEQYF. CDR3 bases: TGTGCCAGCAGTGCAGCGGCGGGATGGGAGCAGTACTTC.

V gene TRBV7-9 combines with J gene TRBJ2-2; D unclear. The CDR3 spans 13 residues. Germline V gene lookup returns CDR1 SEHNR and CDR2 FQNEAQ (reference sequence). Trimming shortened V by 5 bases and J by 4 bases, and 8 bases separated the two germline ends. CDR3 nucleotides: TGTGCCAGCAGCGACCGGAGCACCGGGGAGCTGTTTTTT. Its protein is CASSDRSTGELFF.

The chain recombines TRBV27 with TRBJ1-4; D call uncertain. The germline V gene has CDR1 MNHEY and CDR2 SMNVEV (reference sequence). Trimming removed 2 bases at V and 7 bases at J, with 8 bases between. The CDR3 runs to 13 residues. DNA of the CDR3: TGTGCCAGCAGTTTACGAGGAAGTGAAAAACTGTTTTTT. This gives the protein CASSLRGSEKLFF.

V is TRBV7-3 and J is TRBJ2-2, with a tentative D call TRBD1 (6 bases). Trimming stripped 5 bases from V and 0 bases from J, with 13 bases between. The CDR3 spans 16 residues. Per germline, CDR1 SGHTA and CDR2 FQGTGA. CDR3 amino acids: CASSRQTGPNTGELFF. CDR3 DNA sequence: TGTGCCAGCAGCCGTCAAACAGGGCCGAACACCGGGGAGCTGTTTTTT.

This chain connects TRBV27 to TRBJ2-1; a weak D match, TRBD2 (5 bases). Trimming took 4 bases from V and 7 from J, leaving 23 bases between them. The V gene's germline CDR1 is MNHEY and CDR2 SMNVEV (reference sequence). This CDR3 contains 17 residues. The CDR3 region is CASSSLRVGNSRNEQFF. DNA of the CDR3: TGTGCCAGCAGTTCCTTGAGGGTGGGTAACTCCAGGAATGAGCAGTTCTTC.

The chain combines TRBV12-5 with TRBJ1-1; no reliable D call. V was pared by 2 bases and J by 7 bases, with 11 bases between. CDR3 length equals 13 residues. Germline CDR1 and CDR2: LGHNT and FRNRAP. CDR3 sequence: CASGLSEYVEAFF. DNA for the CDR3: TGTGCTAGTGGTTTGTCCGAGTACGTTGAAGCTTTCTTT.